A selection of T cell receptor beta chains follows, all from one sample in a study of siplizumab effects on memory and regulatory T cells. Method: immunoSEQ multiplex PCR; TCRdb's copy keeps in-frame clones and lacks some. The profile covers 65,000 to 85,000 clones, with 93% appearing a single time and about 5% taken by the ten largest. The specimen sequenced was CD8+ T cells sorted from blood. The origin of the receptors is a human donor in good health. CDR3s include the opening cysteine and the closing phenylalanine or tryptophan. The order of the fields is J gene, D gene, V gene, clone size, CDR3 DNA, CDR3 protein. A D gene is named only where the DNA matches it firmly. Clone sizes are given selectively: once, few, many, or a class where the clone is expanded.

J: TRBJ2-3; D: -; V: TRBV28; size: -; DNA: TGTGCCAGCAGTTGGGGGACAGATACGCAGTATTTT; CDR3: CASSWGTDTQYF
J: TRBJ1-2; D: -; V: TRBV7-2; size: once; DNA: TGTGCCAGCAGCTTAGGCGGGACGGACTATGGCTACACCTTC; CDR3: CASSLGGTDYGYTF
J: TRBJ1-5; D: -; V: TRBV28; size: -; DNA: TGTGCCAGCAGTTTAGGGCAGGGCTTCCGACAGCCCCAGCATTTT; CDR3: CASSLGQGFRQPQHF
J: TRBJ2-7; D: -; V: TRBV19; size: -; DNA: TGTGCCAGTAGTATAGGTCACTTAGACTACGAGCAGTACTTC; CDR3: CASSIGHLDYEQYF
J: TRBJ2-3; D: TRBD2; V: TRBV4-1; size: -; DNA: TGCGCCAGCAGCCAGGTACTAGCGAGCTCTACTAGCACAGATACGCAGTATTTT; CDR3: CASSQVLASSTSTDTQYF
J: TRBJ1-2; D: -; V: TRBV28; size: -; DNA: TGTGCCAGCAGTCCACAGGTGATGGGGTATGGCTACACCTTC; CDR3: CASSPQVMGYGYTF
J: TRBJ2-3; D: -; V: TRBV7-9; size: -; DNA: TGTGCCAGCAGCTCCCGTGCGGGGAGCACAGATACGCAGTATTTT; CDR3: CASSSRAGSTDTQYF
J: TRBJ1-1; D: -; V: TRBV7-9; size: -; DNA: TGTGCCAGCAGCCCTACAGGGTACACTGAAGCTTTCTTT; CDR3: CASSPTGYTEAFF
J: TRBJ1-6; D: -; V: TRBV10-3; size: -; DNA: TGTGCCATCAGTGAGGGGGGAGGAAATTCACCCCTCCACTTT; CDR3: CAISEGGGNSPLHF
J: TRBJ2-5; D: TRBD2; V: TRBV29-1; size: -; DNA: TGCAGCACCCTGGGACTAGCGGGGCACCAAGAGACCCAGTACTTC; CDR3: CSTLGLAGHQETQYF
J: TRBJ2-5; D: -; V: TRBV11-1; size: -; DNA: TGTGCCAGCAGCTTTTCGACAGTGTACCAAGAGACCCAGTACTTC; CDR3: CASSFSTVYQETQYF
J: TRBJ2-7; D: -; V: TRBV6-5; size: -; DNA: TGTGCCAGCAGTTACTCGAGTCTCACGGGGAACTACGAGCAGTACTTC; CDR3: CASSYSSLTGNYEQYF
J: TRBJ2-3; D: -; V: TRBV6-4; size: -; DNA: TGTGCCAGCGGTCTAACTAGCACAGATACGCAGTATTTT; CDR3: CASGLTSTDTQYF
J: TRBJ2-7; D: TRBD2; V: TRBV6-5; size: -; DNA: TGTGCCAGCAGCTTAGCGGGGGACTCCTCCTACGAGCAGTACTTC; CDR3: CASSLAGDSSYEQYF
J: TRBJ2-1; D: -; V: TRBV2; size: -; DNA: TGTGCCAGCAGCCTCCTAAAAGGTCCCAGCTCCTACAATGAGCAGTTCTTC; CDR3: CASSLLKGPSSYNEQFF
J: TRBJ2-1; D: -; V: TRBV10-2; size: once; DNA: TGCGCCAGCAGTGCCGGGGATGAGCAGTTCTTC; CDR3: CASSAGDEQFF
J: TRBJ2-3; D: -; V: TRBV15; size: -; DNA: TGTGCCACCAGCAGAGACAGCCGCCCAGATACGCAGTATTTT; CDR3: CATSRDSRPDTQYF
J: TRBJ2-1; D: TRBD1; V: TRBV27; size: -; DNA: TGTGCCAGCAGTCCGTCAGGGGGCTTTTACAATGAGCAGTTCTTC; CDR3: CASSPSGGFYNEQFF
J: TRBJ1-6; D: -; V: TRBV28; size: -; DNA: TGTGCCAGCAGTTTATCGGGGGATAATTCACCCCTCCACTTT; CDR3: CASSLSGDNSPLHF
J: TRBJ1-2; D: -; V: TRBV5-1; size: -; DNA: TGCGCCAGCAGCCTCAGCGCGGGGGCGGATAACTATGGCTACACCTTC; CDR3: CASSLSAGADNYGYTF
J: TRBJ1-1; D: -; V: TRBV2; size: -; DNA: TGTGCCTTTGGACGGGGGGACACTGAAGCTTTCTTT; CDR3: CAFGRGDTEAFF
J: TRBJ1-2; D: -; V: TRBV11-2; size: -; DNA: TGTGCCAGCAGCTTACATCCGCATGGGGACAAAGCTAACTATGGCTACACCTTC; CDR3: CASSLHPHGDKANYGYTF
J: TRBJ2-7; D: TRBD2; V: TRBV4-1; size: -; DNA: TGCGCCAGCAGCCACCTTAGCGGGGGGGACTACGAGCAGTACTTC; CDR3: CASSHLSGGDYEQYF
J: TRBJ2-7; D: -; V: TRBV7-9; size: -; DNA: TGTGCCAGCACCTCGCCGACAGACGGTTACGAGCAGTACTTC; CDR3: CASTSPTDGYEQYF
J: TRBJ2-7; D: -; V: TRBV6-6; size: -; DNA: TGTGCCAGCCGCCTCGGACAGCAAACCTACGAGCAGTACTTC; CDR3: CASRLGQQTYEQYF
J: TRBJ2-5; D: TRBD1; V: TRBV9; size: -; DNA: TGTGCCAGCAGCGTAGAGGGGACAGAGCAAGAGACCCAGTACTTC; CDR3: CASSVEGTEQETQYF
J: TRBJ2-5; D: -; V: TRBV25-1; size: -; DNA: TGTGCCAGCACGCGTGGGGAGACCCAGTACTTC; CDR3: CASTRGETQYF
J: TRBJ2-1; D: TRBD2; V: TRBV19; size: -; DNA: TGTGCCAGCCAGCCAATAGCGGGGGATAATGAGCAGTTCTTC; CDR3: CASQPIAGDNEQFF
J: TRBJ1-5; D: -; V: TRBV9; size: -; DNA: TGTGCCAGCAGCGTGGGGGACAGCAATCAGCCCCAGCATTTT; CDR3: CASSVGDSNQPQHF
J: TRBJ2-5; D: TRBD1; V: TRBV12-5; size: -; DNA: TGTGCTAGTGGCTCTACAGGGGGATTGGGGGAGACCCAGTACTTC; CDR3: CASGSTGGLGETQYF
J: TRBJ1-1; D: -; V: TRBV13; size: -; DNA: TGTGCCAGCAGCCCAATGGGGATTGGGAGCACTGAAGCTTTCTTT; CDR3: CASSPMGIGSTEAFF
J: TRBJ1-1; D: TRBD1; V: TRBV2; size: -; DNA: TGTGCCAGCAGTGACAGGGGGCGAGGGTACACTGAAGCTTTCTTT; CDR3: CASSDRGRGYTEAFF
J: TRBJ2-7; D: -; V: TRBV10-3; size: -; DNA: TGTGCCATCAGTGAAGACAGCTCCTACGAGCAGTACTTC; CDR3: CAISEDSSYEQYF
J: TRBJ2-1; D: -; V: TRBV6-5; size: once; DNA: TGTGCCAGCAGTTACTTGTTGACCAATGAGCAGTTCTTC; CDR3: CASSYLLTNEQFF
J: TRBJ1-6; D: -; V: TRBV4-1; size: -; DNA: TGCGCCAGCAGCCAAGGCCAACGTATAGTTGGTTCACCCCTCCACTTT; CDR3: CASSQGQRIVGSPLHF
J: TRBJ2-7; D: TRBD1; V: TRBV7-9; size: -; DNA: TGTGCCACCAACCCCCCAGGGGGCTACGAGCAGTACTTC; CDR3: CATNPPGGYEQYF
J: TRBJ2-6; D: TRBD1; V: TRBV7-9; size: once; DNA: TGTGCCAGCAGCTGGGTACAGGGGGCGAGGGGGGCCAACGTCCTGACTTTC; CDR3: CASSWVQGARGANVLTF
J: TRBJ2-5; D: -; V: TRBV18; size: -; DNA: TGTGCCAGCTCACCTGCGGGGGCGGAGACCCAGTACTTC; CDR3: CASSPAGAETQYF
J: TRBJ2-2; D: TRBD2; V: TRBV5-1; size: -; DNA: TGCGCCAGCAGCTTCGGGACTAGCGGGGGGGCCGACACCGGGGAGCTGTTTTTT; CDR3: CASSFGTSGGADTGELFF
J: TRBJ1-1; D: -; V: TRBV10-1; size: -; DNA: TGCGCCAGCAGTGGGAGGGAGGGCGCTGAAGCTTTCTTT; CDR3: CASSGREGAEAFF